This entry describes one T cell receptor (beta chain). This sample was included in a study of human T cells and chemical hapten exposure. V was cut by 0 bases and J by 4 bases, with 19 bases left in between. Germline CDR1 reads SGHRS; CDR2 reads YFSETQ. The CDR3 contains 17 residues. Stated time point: patch test 1, 2 weeks after DPC sensitization. Treatment of the sample: therapeutic diphenylcyclopropenone sensitization with weekly scalp DPC. Unfractionated whole blood was the source from which total RNA was extracted. MiXCR, run by TCRdb on the RACE reads, gives a single entry per CDR3 protein. The data contain some 400,000 distinct CDR3 sequences, roughly 5% of them singletons.

This clonotype was sampled from a woman aged 50 to 65 with alopecia areata. Some clones in this sample may be carry-over from other donors' samples. The sample here was whole blood, taken in connection with sensitization to the hapten diphenylcyclopropenone (DPC). This chain uses TRBV5-1 with TRBJ1-1; a possible D gene is TRBD1 (6 bases). CDR3 in amino acids: CASSLGRPLQGPTEAFF. In DNA, the CDR3 is TGCGCCAGCAGCTTGGGACGACCGCTACAGGGTCCCACTGAAGCTTTCTTT. The full variable domain, with the rest looked up from reference TRBV5-1 and TRBJ1-1, is KAGVTQTPRYLIKTRGQQVTLSCSPISGHRSVSWYQQTPGQGLQFLFEYFSETQRNKGNFPGRFSGRQFSNSRSEMNVSTLELGDSALYLCASSLGRPLQGPTEAFFGQGTRLTVV.